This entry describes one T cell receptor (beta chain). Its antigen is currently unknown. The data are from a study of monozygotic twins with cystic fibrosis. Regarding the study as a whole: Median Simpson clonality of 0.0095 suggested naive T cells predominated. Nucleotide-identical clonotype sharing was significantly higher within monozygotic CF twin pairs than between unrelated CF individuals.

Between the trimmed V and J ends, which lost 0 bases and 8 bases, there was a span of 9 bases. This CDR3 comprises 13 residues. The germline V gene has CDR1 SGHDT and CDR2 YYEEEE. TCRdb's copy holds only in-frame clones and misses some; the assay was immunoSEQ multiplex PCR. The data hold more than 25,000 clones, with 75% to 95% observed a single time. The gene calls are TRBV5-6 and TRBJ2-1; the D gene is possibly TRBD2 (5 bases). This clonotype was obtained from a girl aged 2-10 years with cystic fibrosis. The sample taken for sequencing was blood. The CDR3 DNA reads TGTGCCAGCAGCTTGGGCCTAGCCCATGAGCAGTTCTTC. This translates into CASSLGLAHEQFF.